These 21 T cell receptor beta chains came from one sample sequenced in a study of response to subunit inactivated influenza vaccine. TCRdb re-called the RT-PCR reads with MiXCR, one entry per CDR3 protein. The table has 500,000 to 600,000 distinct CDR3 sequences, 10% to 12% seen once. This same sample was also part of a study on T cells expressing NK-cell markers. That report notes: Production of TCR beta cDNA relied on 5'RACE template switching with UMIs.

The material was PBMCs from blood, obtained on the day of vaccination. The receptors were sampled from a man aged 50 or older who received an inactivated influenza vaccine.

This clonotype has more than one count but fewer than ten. CDR3 bases: TGTGCCAGCGGGGAGGCCCTCAACAATGAGCAGTTCTTC. Translation gives CASGEALNNEQFF. The chain links TRBV12-3 or TRBV12-4 to TRBJ2-1; possibly TRBD2 for D (6 bases). The V end was cut by 8 bases, the J end by 5 bases, with 13 bases between. The CDR3 runs 13 residues.

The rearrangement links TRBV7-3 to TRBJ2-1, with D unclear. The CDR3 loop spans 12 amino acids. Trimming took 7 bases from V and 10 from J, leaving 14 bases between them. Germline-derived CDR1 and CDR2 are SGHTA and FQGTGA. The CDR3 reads CASNNPGYEQFF. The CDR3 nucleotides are TGTGCCAGCAACAACCCTGGATACGAGCAGTTCTTC.

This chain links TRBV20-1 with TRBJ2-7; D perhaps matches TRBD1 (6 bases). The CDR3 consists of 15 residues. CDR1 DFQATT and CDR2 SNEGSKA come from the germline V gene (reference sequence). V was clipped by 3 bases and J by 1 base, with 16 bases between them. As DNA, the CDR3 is TGCAGTGCTAGCCTTTTGGGACACCTGTCCTACGAGCAGTACTTC. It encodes CSASLLGHLSYEQYF.

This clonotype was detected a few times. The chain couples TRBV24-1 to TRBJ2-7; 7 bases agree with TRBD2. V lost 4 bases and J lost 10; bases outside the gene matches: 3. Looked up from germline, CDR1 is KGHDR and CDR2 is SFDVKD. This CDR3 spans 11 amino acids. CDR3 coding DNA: TGTGCCACCAGTGACCGGACTAGACAGTACTTC. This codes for CATSDRTRQYF.

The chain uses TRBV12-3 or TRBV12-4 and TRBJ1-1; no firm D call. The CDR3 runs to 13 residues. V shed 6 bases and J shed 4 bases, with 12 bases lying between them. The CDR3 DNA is TGTGCCAGCAGCTCCCGACTGAGCACTGAAGCTTTCTTT. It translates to CASSSRLSTEAFF.

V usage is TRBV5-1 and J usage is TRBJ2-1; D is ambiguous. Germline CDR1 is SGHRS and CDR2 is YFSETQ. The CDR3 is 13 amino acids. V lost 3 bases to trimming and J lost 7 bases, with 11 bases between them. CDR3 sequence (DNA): TGCGCCAGCAGCTCTGGCGCTTGGAATGAGCAGTTCTTC. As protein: CASSSGAWNEQFF.

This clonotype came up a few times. The CDR3 loop reads CSAIAGHSYEQYF. For the CDR3, the DNA is TGCAGTGCTATCGCGGGACACAGCTACGAGCAGTACTTC. The rearrangement links TRBV20-1 to TRBJ2-7; D could derive from TRBD1 or TRBD2 (6 bases each). Trimming took 4 bases from V and 3 from J, leaving 13 bases between them. CDR1 is DFQATT and CDR2 is SNEGSKA in the germline V gene (reference sequence). This CDR3 contains 13 residues.

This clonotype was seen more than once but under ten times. This chain's CDR3 is CASSLVLGVLYEQYF. The CDR3 bases are TGTGCCAGCAGCTTAGTTTTGGGAGTCCTCTACGAGCAGTACTTC. The chain combines TRBV7-9 with TRBJ2-7; D possibly corresponds to TRBD2 (5 bases). Trimming pared 1 base from V and 3 bases from J, leaving 13 bases between. This CDR3 has 15 residues. Germline assignment: CDR1 SEHNR and CDR2 FQNEAQ (reference sequence).

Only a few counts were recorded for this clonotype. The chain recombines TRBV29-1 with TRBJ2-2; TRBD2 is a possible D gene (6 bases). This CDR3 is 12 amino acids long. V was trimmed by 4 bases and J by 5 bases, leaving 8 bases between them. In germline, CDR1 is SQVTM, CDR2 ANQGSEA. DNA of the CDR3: TGCAGCGTTGGGGACTTAACCGGGGAGCTGTTTTTT. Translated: CSVGDLTGELFF.

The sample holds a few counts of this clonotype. The CDR3 sequence is CASSQGTAAYNSPLHF. The DNA for the CDR3 is TGCGCCAGCAGCCAAGGGACCGCCGCTTATAATTCACCCCTCCACTTT. V usage is TRBV4-1 and J usage is TRBJ1-6; D not certain. There are 16 residues in the CDR3. The germline V and J ends were trimmed by 1 base and 4 bases, with 11 bases remaining between them. Germline values: CDR1 MGHRA, CDR2 YSYEKL.

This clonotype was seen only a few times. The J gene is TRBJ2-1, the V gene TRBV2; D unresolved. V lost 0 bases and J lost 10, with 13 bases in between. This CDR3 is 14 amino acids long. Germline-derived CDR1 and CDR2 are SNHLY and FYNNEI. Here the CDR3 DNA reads TGTGCCAGCAGTGAAGCAAGCCCTTTTAGGGAGCAGTTCTTC. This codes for CASSEASPFREQFF. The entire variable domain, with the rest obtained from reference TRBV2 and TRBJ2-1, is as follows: EPEVTQTPSHQVTQMGQEVILRCVPISNHLYFYWYRQILGQKVEFLVSFYNNEISEKSEIFDDQFSVERPDGSNFTLKIRSTKLEDSAMYFCASSEASPFREQFFGPGTRLTVL.

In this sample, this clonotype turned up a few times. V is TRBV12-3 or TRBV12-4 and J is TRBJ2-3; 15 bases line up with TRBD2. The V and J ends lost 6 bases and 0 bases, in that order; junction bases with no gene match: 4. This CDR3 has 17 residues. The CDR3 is CASRVGLAGGSTDTQYF. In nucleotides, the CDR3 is TGTGCCAGCAGAGTTGGACTAGCGGGGGGGAGCACAGATACGCAGTATTTT.

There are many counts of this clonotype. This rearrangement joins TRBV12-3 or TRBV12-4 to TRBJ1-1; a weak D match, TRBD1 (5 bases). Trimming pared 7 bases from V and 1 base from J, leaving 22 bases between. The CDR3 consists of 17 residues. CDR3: CASTQSTGFGPNTEAFF. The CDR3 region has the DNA TGTGCCAGCACTCAAAGTACAGGCTTTGGGCCGAACACTGAAGCTTTCTTT.

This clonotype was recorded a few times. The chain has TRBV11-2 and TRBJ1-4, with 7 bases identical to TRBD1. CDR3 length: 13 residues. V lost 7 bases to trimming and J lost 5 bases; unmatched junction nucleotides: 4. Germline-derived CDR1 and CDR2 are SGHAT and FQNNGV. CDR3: CASTRGQNEKLFF. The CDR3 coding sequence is TGTGCCAGCACCAGGGGACAGAATGAAAAACTGTTTTTT.

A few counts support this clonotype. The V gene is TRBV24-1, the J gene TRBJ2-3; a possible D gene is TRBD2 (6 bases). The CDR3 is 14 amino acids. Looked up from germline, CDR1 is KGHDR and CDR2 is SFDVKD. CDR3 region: CATRRGASADTQYF. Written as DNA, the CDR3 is TGTGCTACCCGGCGCGGGGCGTCCGCAGATACGCAGTATTTT.

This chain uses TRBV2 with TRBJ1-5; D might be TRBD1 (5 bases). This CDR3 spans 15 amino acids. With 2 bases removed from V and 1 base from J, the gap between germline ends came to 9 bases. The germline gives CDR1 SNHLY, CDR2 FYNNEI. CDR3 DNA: TGTGCCAGCAGTGAACAGGGTGCCAGCAATCAGCCCCAGCATTTT. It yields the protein CASSEQGASNQPQHF.

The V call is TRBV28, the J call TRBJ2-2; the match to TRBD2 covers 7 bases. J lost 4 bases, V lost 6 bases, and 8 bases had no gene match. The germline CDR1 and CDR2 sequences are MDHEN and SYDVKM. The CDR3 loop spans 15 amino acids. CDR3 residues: CASRAGLAVTGELFF. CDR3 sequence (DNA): TGTGCCAGCAGGGCCGGGCTAGCGGTCACCGGGGAGCTGTTTTTT.

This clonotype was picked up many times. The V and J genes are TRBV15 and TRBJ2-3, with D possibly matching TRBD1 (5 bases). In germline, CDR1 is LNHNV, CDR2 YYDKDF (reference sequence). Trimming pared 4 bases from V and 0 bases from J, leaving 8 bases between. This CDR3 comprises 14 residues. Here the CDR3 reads CATSKKGSTDTQYF. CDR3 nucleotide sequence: TGTGCCACCAGCAAAAAGGGGAGCACAGATACGCAGTATTTT.

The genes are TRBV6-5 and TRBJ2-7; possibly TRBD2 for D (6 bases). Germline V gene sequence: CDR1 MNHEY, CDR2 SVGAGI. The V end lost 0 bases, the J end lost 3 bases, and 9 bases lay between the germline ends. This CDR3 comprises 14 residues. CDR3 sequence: CASSYSWGDYEQYF. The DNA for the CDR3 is TGTGCCAGCAGTTACTCGTGGGGGGACTACGAGCAGTACTTC.

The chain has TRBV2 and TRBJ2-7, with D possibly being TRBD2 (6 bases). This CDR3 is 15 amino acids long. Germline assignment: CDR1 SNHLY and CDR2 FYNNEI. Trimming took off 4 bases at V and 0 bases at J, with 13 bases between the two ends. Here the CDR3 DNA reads TGTGCCAGCAGTGGGACTACCAAGAGCTCCTACGAGCAGTACTTC. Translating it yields CASSGTTKSSYEQYF.

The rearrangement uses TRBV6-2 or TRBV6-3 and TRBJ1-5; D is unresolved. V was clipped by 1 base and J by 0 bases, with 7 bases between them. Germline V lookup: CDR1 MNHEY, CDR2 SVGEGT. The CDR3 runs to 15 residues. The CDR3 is CASSYWPASNQPQHF. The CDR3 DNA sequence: TGTGCCAGCAGTTACTGGCCAGCTAGCAATCAGCCCCAGCATTTT.